A single sample gave rise to the 10 T cell receptor beta chains below, sequenced in a study of response to subunit inactivated influenza vaccine. TCRdb processed the RT-PCR reads anew with MiXCR; each CDR3 protein has one entry. The sample yields some 500,000 distinct CDR3 sequences, roughly 13% seen once. The sample consisted of PBMCs from blood, taken 45 days after vaccination. These receptor sequences come from a man aged 50 or older who received an inactivated influenza vaccine.

The chain joins TRBV5-1 to TRBJ2-5; D is possibly TRBD2 (5 bases). The CDR3 consists of 14 residues. Germline V gene lookup returns CDR1 SGHRS and CDR2 YFSETQ. V was pared by 3 bases and J by 4 bases, with 13 bases between. CDR3 amino acids: CASSSSGIGETQYF. In DNA, the CDR3 is TGCGCCAGCAGCTCCTCGGGAATTGGAGAGACCCAGTACTTC.

The chain is built from TRBV20-1 and TRBJ1-1, with D perhaps matching TRBD1 (5 bases). CDR3 length equals 13 residues. Germline V gene data show CDR1 as DFQATT and CDR2 as SNEGSKA (reference sequence). V lost 5 bases and J lost 1, with 11 bases in between. For the CDR3, the DNA is TGCAGTGCTGGGGGGGGTACGAACACTGAAGCTTTCTTT. It specifies CSAGGGTNTEAFF.

This clonotype was picked up many times. This chain connects TRBV11-2 to TRBJ1-1; D not resolved. This CDR3 comprises 13 residues. V lost 2 bases, J lost 7 bases, and 11 bases lay in between. Germline V gene data show CDR1 as SGHAT and CDR2 as FQNNGV. The CDR3, as DNA: TGTGCCAGCAGCTTAACGGCGCGGGGTGAAGCTTTCTTT. This gives the protein CASSLTARGEAFF.

This clonotype was seen only a few times. The junction shows a germline mismatch at one end, possibly a read error. The genes are TRBV14 and TRBJ2-3, with D uncertain. Germline V CDR1 and CDR2: SGHDN, FVKESK. The CDR3 has 14 residues. CDR3 residues: CASSPIDITYTQYF. CDR3 bases: TGTGCCAGCAGCCCGATCGATATCACATATACGCAGTATTTT.

The CDR3 loop reads CASISVQGINQPQHF. CDR3 DNA sequence: TGTGCCAGTATCTCCGTCCAGGGAATCAATCAGCCCCAGCATTTT. The chain has TRBV28 and TRBJ1-5; tentatively, D is TRBD1 (5 bases). The germline gives CDR1 MDHEN, CDR2 SYDVKM. Deletions cut 9 bases from V and 3 bases from J, with 18 bases between. The CDR3 runs to 15 residues.

This clonotype appeared a few times. With a much larger clone just one base away, this may be a read error. The chain employs TRBV20-1 and TRBJ2-5, with D hard to call. CDR1 and CDR2 from the germline V gene are DFQATT and SNEGSKA (reference sequence). The length of the CDR3 is 16 residues. The CDR3, as DNA: TGCTGTGCTAGAGATAATTTTCTGCGCATACAAGAGACCCAGTACTTC. As protein: CCARDNFLRIQETQYF.

This clonotype has a count of ten or more. The V call is TRBV20-1, the J call TRBJ1-6; D uncertain. The germline V gene has CDR1 DFQATT and CDR2 SNEGSKA (reference sequence). V lost 1 base, J lost 6 bases, and 10 bases lay in between. The CDR3 spans 14 residues. The CDR3 spells CSARAAASNSPLHF. CDR3 sequence (DNA): TGCAGTGCTAGAGCGGCAGCATCTAATTCACCCCTCCACTTT.

The chain employs TRBV25-1 and TRBJ2-4, with TRBD1 as a possible D gene (6 bases). Germline V CDR1 and CDR2: MGHDK, SYGVNS. The V and J ends lost 6 bases and 3 bases respectively, with 12 bases between them. The CDR3 sequence is 14 residues long. CDR3 nucleotides: TGTGCCAGCAGCCCCCAGGGGAACAAAAACATTCAGTACTTC. The encoded protein is CASSPQGNKNIQYF.

The chain is built from TRBV28 and TRBJ2-7; 7 nucleotides match TRBD1. The CDR3 contains 16 residues. V trimming: 3 bases; J trimming: 2 bases; junction bases outside the gene matches: 10. The V gene's germline CDR1 is MDHEN and CDR2 SYDVKM. The CDR3: CASSFPWTDRAYEQYF. CDR3 bases: TGTGCCAGCAGTTTTCCCTGGACCGACAGGGCCTACGAGCAGTACTTC.

This clonotype was seen only a few times. The chain links TRBV20-1 to TRBJ2-1, with D unresolved. This CDR3 is built from 13 residues. Germline V lookup: CDR1 DFQATT, CDR2 SNEGSKA (reference sequence). CDR3 nucleotides: TGCAGCGATCACCAGAGCTCCTACAATGAGCAGTTCTTC. This codes for CSDHQSSYNEQFF.